The 10 T cell receptor beta chains given below trace back to one sample, sequenced in a study of post-analysis software for immune sequencing data. Notes on the study in general: Compared with controls, patients had more of 4 or 5 TRBV segments, including TRBV5-6, TRBV5-1 and TRBV20-1.

TCR beta libraries were prepared from cDNA with unique molecular identifiers. Using its own MiXCR run on the PCR reads, TCRdb lists one record per CDR3 protein. The sample includes about 260,000 distinct CDR3 sequences, 35% to 40% of them seen just once. For these TCRs, the target antigens are not known. Source material: blood. The receptors derive from a girl between 10 and 17 years old with multiple sclerosis.

This clonotype was found many times. The gene calls are TRBV7-9 and TRBJ1-1; 9 bases agree with TRBD1. V lost 5 bases, J lost 0 bases, and 7 bases stayed unmatched. This CDR3 has 16 residues. CDR1 is SEHNR, CDR2 FQNEAQ, per germline (reference sequence). The CDR3 region has the DNA TGTGCCAGCAGCGAACCGGGACAGGGAGTGAACACTGAAGCTTTCTTT. Its translation: CASSEPGQGVNTEAFF.

On this clonotype itself: A much larger clone differs by one base, so this may be a read error. CDR3 residues: CASSPKAGGSMNEQFF. In DNA, the CDR3 is TGTGCCAGCAGCCCCAAGGCGGGAGGGTCTATGAATGAGCAGTTCTTC. The J gene is TRBJ2-1, the V gene TRBV3-1; TRBD2 matches at 9 bases. The CDR3 extends over 16 amino acids. Trimming removed 4 bases from V and 7 bases from J; junction bases left unmatched: 11. The germline V gene encodes CDR1 LGHDT and CDR2 YNNKEL (reference sequence).

This clonotype appeared once. The chain links TRBV7-8 to TRBJ2-6; D perhaps matches TRBD1 (6 bases). The CDR3 has 16 residues. V lost 10 bases and J lost 2, with 18 bases in between. Germline V lookup: CDR1 SGHVS, CDR2 FQNEAQ. CDR3 DNA: TGTGCCAACAGGTCGAACAGGGACCCTGGGGCCAACGTCCTGACTTTC. Translating gives CANRSNRDPGANVLTF. Filled out from reference TRBV7-8 and TRBJ2-6, the complete variable domain reads GAGVSQSPRYKVAKRGQDVALRCDPISGHVSLFWYQQALGQGPEFLTYFQNEAQLDKSGLPSDRFFAERPEGSVSTLKIQRTQQEDSAVYLCANRSNRDPGANVLTFGAGSRLTVL.

The CDR3 here is CASSYQLPGRTNTEAFF. CDR3 DNA sequence: TGTGCCAGCAGTTACCAATTACCGGGACGGACGAACACTGAAGCTTTCTTT. This sequence joins TRBV6-5 and TRBJ1-1, with D perhaps TRBD1 (5 bases). The V gene lost 2 bases and the J gene lost 1 base, with 17 bases spanning the gap. The CDR3 extends over 17 amino acids. In germline, CDR1 is MNHEY, CDR2 SVGAGI.

A word on this clonotype: Since a much larger clone is just one base distant, this may be a read error. V usage is TRBV5-5 and J usage is TRBJ2-1; either TRBD1 or TRBD2 may fit D (5 bases each). Trimming took off 4 bases at V and 2 bases at J, with 19 bases between the two ends. The germline V gene encodes CDR1 SGHKS and CDR2 YYEKEE (reference sequence). CDR3 length equals 17 residues. CDR3 loop: CASSPSAWGRAYNEQFF. In DNA, the CDR3 is TGTGCCAGCAGCCCGTCCGCCTGGGGGAGAGCCTACAATGAGCAGTTCTTC.

This clonotype occurred many times. At one end the junction does not follow the germline gene, possibly because of a read error. The chain employs TRBV12-3 or TRBV12-4 and TRBJ2-1; 10 bases match TRBD2. This CDR3 is built from 14 residues. CDR3 coding DNA: TGTGCCAGCAGCTTAGCGGGAGGTGGGAATGAGCAGTTCTTC. Translated, it gives CASSLAGGGNEQFF.

CDR3 nucleotide sequence: TGTGCCACCAGTGATTGGGACGGTGAAGCTTTCTTT. It is translated as CATSDWDGEAFF. The genes are TRBV24-1 and TRBJ1-1; TRBD1 is a possible D gene (5 bases). V lost 2 bases, J lost 7 bases, and 7 bases lay in between. The germline CDR1 and CDR2 sequences are KGHDR and SFDVKD. This CDR3 comprises 12 residues.

As concerns this clonotype: A much larger clone differs by one base, so this may be a read error. This chain uses TRBV7-9 with TRBJ2-3; D is ambiguous. Looked up from germline, CDR1 is SEHNR and CDR2 is FQNEAQ (reference sequence). This CDR3 region has 14 residues. CDR3 DNA sequence: TGTTCCAGCAGCTTAACAGAAATTGCAGATACGCAGTATTTT. This sequence encodes CSSSLTEIADTQYF.

The rearrangement links TRBV2 to TRBJ2-1; D is unresolved. This CDR3 is 14 amino acids long. Germline CDR1 reads SNHLY; CDR2 reads FYNNEI. V lost 4 bases and J lost 6, with 13 bases in between. The CDR3 region has the DNA TGTGCCAGCAGTGGGTACCAGACCCCCAATGAGCAGTTCTTC. The encoded protein is CASSGYQTPNEQFF.

This clonotype occurred many times. The rearrangement uses TRBV12-3 or TRBV12-4 and TRBJ1-2; the D gene is possibly TRBD1 (6 bases). The CDR3 runs 13 residues. Trimming removed 5 bases at V and 4 bases at J, with 11 bases between. The CDR3, as DNA: TGTGCCAGCAGTAGCCAGGGGTCCTATGGCTACACCTTC. Protein: CASSSQGSYGYTF.